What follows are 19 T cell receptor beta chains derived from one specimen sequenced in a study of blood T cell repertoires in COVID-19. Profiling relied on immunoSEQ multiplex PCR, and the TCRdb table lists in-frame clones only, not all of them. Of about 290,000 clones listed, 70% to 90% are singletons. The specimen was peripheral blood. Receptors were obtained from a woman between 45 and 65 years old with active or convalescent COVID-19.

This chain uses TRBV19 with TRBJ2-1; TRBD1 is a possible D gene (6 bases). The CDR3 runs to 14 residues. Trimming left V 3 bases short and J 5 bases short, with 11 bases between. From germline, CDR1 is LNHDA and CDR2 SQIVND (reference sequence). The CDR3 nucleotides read TGTGCCAGTAGTATCCGTGACAGGAACAATGAGCAGTTCTTC. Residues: CASSIRDRNNEQFF.

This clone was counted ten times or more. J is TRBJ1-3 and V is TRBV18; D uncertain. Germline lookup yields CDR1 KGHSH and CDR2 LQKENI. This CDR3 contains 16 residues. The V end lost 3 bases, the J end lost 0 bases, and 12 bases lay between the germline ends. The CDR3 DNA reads TGTGCCAGCTCACCCATCACAGAAGTCTCTGGAAACACCATATATTTT. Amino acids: CASSPITEVSGNTIYF.

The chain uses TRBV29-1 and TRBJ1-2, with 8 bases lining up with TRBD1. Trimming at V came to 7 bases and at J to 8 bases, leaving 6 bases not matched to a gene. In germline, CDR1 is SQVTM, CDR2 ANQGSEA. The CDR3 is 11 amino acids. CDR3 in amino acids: CSAGQGDGYTF. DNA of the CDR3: TGCAGCGCCGGACAGGGTGACGGCTACACCTTC.

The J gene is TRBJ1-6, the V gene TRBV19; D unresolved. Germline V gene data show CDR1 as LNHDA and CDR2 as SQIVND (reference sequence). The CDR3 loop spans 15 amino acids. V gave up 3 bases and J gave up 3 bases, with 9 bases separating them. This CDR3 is CASSIMAGYNSPLHF. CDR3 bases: TGTGCCAGTAGTATTATGGCAGGCTATAATTCACCCCTCCACTTT.

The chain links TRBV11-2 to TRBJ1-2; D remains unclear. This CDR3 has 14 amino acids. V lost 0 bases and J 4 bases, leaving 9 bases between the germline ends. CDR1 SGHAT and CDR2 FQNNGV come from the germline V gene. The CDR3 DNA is TGTGCCAGCAGCTTAGATAGTGCGGTCTATGGCTACACCTTC. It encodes CASSLDSAVYGYTF.

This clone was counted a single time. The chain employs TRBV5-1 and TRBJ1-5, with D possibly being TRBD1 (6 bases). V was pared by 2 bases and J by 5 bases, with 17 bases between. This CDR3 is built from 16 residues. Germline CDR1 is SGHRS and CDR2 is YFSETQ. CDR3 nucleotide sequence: TGCGCCAGCAGCTTATACAGCAGGACAGTATATCAGCCCCAGCATTTT. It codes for CASSLYSRTVYQPQHF.

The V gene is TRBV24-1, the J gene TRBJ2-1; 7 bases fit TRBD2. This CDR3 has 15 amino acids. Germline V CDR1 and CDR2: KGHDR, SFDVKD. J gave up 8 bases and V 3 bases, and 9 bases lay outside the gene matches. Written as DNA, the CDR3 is TGTGCCACCAGTGATCCCCGACTAGCCGGGGATGAGCAGTTCTTC. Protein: CATSDPRLAGDEQFF.

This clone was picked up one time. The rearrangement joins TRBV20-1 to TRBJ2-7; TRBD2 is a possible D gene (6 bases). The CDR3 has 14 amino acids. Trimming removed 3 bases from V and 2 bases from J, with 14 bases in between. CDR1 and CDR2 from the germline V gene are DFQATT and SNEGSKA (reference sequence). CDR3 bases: TGCAGTGCTAGTCATCCAGGGAGGACCTACGAGCAGTACTTC. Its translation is CSASHPGRTYEQYF.

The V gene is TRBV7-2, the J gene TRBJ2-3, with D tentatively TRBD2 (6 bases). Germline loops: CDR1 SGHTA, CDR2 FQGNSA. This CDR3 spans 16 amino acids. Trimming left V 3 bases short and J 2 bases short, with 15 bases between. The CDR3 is CASSFPRGGSTDTQYF. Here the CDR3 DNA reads TGTGCCAGCAGCTTCCCCCGGGGAGGTTCCACAGATACGCAGTATTTT.

The CDR3 protein is CASTMGGGRRETQYF. In nucleotides, the CDR3 is TGTGCCAGCACCATGGGCGGGGGGCGTCGAGAGACCCAGTACTTC. The rearrangement uses TRBV28 and TRBJ2-5; 8 nucleotides align to TRBD2. CDR1 and CDR2 from the germline V gene are MDHEN and SYDVKM. This CDR3 comprises 15 residues. With 7 bases clipped from V and 4 bases from J, the junction kept 11 bases outside the gene matches.

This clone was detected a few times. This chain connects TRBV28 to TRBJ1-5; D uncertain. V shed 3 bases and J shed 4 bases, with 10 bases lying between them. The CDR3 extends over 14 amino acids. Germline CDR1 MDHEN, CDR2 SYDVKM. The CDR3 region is CASSFQQQNQPQHF. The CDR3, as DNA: TGTGCCAGCAGTTTTCAACAACAAAATCAGCCCCAGCATTTT.

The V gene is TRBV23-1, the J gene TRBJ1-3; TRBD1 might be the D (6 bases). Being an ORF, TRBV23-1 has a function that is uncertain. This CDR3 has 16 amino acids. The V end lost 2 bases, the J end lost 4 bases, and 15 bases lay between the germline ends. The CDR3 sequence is CASSQPTNREGNTIYF. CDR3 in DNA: TGCGCCAGCAGTCAACCCACTAACAGGGAAGGAAACACCATATATTTT.

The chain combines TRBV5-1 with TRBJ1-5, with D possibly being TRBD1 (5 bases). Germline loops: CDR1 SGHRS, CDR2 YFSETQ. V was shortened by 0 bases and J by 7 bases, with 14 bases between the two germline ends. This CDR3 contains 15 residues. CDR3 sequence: CASSLGPRDGQPQHF. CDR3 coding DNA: TGCGCCAGCAGCTTGGGGCCCAGGGATGGCCAGCCCCAGCATTTT.

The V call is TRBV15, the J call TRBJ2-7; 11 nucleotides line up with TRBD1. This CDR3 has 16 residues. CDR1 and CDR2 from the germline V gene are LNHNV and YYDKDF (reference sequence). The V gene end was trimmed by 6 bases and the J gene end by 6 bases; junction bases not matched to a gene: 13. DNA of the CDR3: TGTGCCACCAGACGGACCTTAGGGACAGGGGGGTTCGAGCAGTACTTC. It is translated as CATRRTLGTGGFEQYF.

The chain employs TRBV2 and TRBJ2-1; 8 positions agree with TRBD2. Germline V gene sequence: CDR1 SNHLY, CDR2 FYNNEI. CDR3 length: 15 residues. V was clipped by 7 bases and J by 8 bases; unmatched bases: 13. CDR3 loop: CASKRAGDSPYEQFF. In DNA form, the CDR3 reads TGTGCCAGCAAAAGAGCGGGAGATTCTCCTTATGAGCAGTTCTTC. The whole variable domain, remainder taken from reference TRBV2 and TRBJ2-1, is EPEVTQTPSHQVTQMGQEVILRCVPISNHLYFYWYRQILGQKVEFLVSFYNNEISEKSEIFDDQFSVERPDGSNFTLKIRSTKLEDSAMYFCASKRAGDSPYEQFFGPGTRLTVL.

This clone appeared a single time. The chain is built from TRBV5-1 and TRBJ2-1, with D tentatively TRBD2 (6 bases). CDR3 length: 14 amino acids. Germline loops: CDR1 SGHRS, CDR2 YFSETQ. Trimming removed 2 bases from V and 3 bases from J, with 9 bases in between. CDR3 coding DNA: TGCGCCAGCAGCTTAGGGGAGGTCTACAATGAGCAGTTCTTC. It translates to CASSLGEVYNEQFF.

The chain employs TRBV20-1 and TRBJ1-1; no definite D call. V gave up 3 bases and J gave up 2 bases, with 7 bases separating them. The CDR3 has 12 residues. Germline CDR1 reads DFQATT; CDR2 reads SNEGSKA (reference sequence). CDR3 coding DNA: TGCAGTGCTAGTGCAGATAACACTGAAGCTTTCTTT. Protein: CSASADNTEAFF.

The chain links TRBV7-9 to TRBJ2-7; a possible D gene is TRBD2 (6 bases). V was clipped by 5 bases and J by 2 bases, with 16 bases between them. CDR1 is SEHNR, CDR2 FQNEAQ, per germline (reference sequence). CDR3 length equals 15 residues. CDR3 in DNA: TGTGCCAGCAGCCGCGGCGCATTAGCGGCCTACGAGCAGTACTTC. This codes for CASSRGALAAYEQYF.

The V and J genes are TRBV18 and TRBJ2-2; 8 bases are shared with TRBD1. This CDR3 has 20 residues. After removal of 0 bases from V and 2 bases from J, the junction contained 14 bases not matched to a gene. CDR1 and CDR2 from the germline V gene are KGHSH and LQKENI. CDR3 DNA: TGTGCCAGCTCACCACCCTTCGTAGTCCGCAGGGGGCTAAACACCGGGGAGCTGTTTTTT. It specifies CASSPPFVVRRGLNTGELFF.